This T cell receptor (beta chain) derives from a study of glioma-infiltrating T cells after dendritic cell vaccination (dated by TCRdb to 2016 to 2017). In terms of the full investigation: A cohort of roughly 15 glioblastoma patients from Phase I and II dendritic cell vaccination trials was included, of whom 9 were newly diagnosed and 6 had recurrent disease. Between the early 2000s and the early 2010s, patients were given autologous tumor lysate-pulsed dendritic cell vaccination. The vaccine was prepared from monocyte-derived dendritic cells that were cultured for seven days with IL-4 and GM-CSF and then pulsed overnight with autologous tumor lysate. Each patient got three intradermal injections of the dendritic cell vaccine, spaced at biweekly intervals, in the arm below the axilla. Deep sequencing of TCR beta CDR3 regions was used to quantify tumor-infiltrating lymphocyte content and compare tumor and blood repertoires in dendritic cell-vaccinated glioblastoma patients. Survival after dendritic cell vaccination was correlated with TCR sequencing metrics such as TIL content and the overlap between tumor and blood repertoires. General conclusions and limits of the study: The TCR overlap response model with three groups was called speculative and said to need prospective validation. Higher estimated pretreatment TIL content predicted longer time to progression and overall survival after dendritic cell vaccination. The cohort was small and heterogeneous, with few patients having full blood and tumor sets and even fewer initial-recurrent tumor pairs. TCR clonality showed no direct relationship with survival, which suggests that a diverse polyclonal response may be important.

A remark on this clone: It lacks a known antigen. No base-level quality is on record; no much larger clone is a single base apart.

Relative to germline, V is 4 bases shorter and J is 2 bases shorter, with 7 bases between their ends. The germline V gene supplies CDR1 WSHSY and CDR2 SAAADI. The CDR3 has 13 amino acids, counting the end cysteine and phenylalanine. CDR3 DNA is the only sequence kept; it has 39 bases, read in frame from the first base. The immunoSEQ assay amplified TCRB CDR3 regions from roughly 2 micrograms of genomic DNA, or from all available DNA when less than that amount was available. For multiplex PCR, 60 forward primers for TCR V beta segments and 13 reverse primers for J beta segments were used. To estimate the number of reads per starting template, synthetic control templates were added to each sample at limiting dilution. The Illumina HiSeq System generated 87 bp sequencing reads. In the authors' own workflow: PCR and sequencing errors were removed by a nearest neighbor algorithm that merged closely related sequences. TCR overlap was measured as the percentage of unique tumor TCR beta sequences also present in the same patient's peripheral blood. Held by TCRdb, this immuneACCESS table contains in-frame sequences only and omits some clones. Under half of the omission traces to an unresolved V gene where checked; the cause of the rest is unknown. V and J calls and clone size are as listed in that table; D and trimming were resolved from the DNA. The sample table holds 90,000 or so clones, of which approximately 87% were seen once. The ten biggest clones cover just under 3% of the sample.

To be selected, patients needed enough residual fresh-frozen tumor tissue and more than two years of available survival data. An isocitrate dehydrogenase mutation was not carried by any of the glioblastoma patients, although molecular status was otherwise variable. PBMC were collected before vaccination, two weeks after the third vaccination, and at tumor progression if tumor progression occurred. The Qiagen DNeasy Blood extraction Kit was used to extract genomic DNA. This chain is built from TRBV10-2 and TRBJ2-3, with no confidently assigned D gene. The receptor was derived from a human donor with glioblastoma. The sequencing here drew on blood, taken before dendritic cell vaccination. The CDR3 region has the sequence CASSVPYTDTQYF. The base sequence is TGCGCCAGCAGTGTCCCTTACACAGATACGCAGTATTTT.